This T cell receptor beta chain appears in the sequencing data of a study of PD-L1 blockade in urothelial cancer. Sample time point: pretreatment peripheral blood. Clones were sequenced by immunoSEQ multiplex PCR, and TCRdb holds only the in-frame ones, with some missing. The data show about 95,000 clones, 80% to 90% seen once. The ends lost 3 bases at V and 3 bases at J; junction bases unmatched: 1. This CDR3 comprises 15 residues. CDR1 and CDR2 from the germline V gene are SGHRS and YFSETQ. Worth noting for this clone: This sample also contains other DNA sequences that code for the same CDR3.

This receptor was identified in a man aged 55-75 years with urothelial cancer. The chain has TRBV5-1 and TRBJ2-5; 14 nucleotides match TRBD2. The sequenced sample was PBMCs, obtained around atezolizumab (anti-PD-L1) treatment. Here the CDR3 reads CASSWGLAGEETQYF. The CDR3 DNA is TGCGCCAGCAGCTGGGGACTAGCGGGAGAAGAGACCCAGTACTTC.